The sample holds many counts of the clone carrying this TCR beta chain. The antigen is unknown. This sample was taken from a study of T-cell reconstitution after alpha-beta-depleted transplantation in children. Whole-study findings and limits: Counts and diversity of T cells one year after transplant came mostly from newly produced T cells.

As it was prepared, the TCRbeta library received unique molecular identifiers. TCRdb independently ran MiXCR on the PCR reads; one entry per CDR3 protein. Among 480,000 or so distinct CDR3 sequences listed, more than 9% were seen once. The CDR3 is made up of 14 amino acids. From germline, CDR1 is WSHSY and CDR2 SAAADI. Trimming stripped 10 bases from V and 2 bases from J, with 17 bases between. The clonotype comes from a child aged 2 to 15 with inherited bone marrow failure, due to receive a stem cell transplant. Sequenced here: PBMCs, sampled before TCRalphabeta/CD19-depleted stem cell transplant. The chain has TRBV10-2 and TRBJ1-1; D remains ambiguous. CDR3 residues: CATSRARPNTEAFF. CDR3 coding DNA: TGCGCCACCTCGCGGGCACGGCCTAACACTGAAGCTTTCTTT.